The entry below gives a single TCR beta chain sequence along with its context. Its antigen is not identified. Libraries were prepared by immunoSEQ multiplex PCR; TCRdb keeps only in-frame clonotypes and omits some of them. Of 20,000 or so clones detected, around four fifths appear once; the ten largest clones hold roughly 10%. J was trimmed by 7 bases and V by 3 bases; bases with no gene match: 2. Germline CDR1 reads SGHRS; CDR2 reads YFSETQ. The CDR3 is made up of 14 amino acids. This sample is drawn from a study of OX40 agonist ivuxolimab in advanced cancers. Study outcomes and limitations: Averaging showed that CD8+ T cells had more expanded clones than CD4+ did.

This receptor was identified in an adult with an advanced solid tumor such as melanoma, head and neck, liver or kidney cancer. This specimen consisted of CD4+ or CD8+ T cells sorted from blood, obtained in a trial of the OX40 agonist ivuxolimab. This chain links TRBV5-1 with TRBJ1-4, with 11 nucleotides matching TRBD1. CDR3 in amino acids: CASSSGTGGEKLFF. CDR3 DNA sequence: TGCGCCAGCAGCTCCGGGACAGGGGGTGAAAAACTGTTTTTT.